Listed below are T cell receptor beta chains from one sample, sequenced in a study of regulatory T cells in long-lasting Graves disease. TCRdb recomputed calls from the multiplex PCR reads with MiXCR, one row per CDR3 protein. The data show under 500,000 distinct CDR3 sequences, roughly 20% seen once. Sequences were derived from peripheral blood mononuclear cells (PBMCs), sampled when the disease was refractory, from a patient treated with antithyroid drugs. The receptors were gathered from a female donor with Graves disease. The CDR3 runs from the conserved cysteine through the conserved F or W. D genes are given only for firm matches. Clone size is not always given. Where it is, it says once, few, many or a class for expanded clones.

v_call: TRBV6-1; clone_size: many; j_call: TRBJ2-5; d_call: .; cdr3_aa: CASVDLTQTQYF; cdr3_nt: TGTGCCAGCGTAGACCTAACCCAGACCCAGTACTTC
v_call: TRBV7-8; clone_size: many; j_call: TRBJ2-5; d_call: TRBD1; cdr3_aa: CASSPSRDRGLETQYF; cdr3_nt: TGTGCCAGCAGCCCCAGTCGGGACAGGGGGCTAGAGACCCAGTACTTC
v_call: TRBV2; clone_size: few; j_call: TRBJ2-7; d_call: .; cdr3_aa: CASSYSHGYEQYF; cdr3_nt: TGTGCCAGCAGTTACTCTCACGGCTACGAGCAGTACTTC
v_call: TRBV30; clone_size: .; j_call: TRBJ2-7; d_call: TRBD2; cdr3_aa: CAWGGRDRRAGGPGEQYF; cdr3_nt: TGTGCCTGGGGGGGGAGGGACAGACGAGCGGGAGGGCCCGGCGAGCAGTACTTC
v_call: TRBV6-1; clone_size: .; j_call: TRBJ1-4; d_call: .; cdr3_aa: CASSEGPYSTNEKLFF; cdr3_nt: TGTGCCAGCAGTGAGGGGCCCTATTCAACTAATGAAAAACTGTTTTTT
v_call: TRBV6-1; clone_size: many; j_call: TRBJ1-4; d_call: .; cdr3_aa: CASTRRVGEKLFF; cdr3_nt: TGTGCCAGCACCCGTCGGGTGGGGGAAAAACTGTTTTTT
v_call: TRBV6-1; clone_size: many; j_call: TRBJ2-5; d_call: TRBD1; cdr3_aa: CASGNPGQGAREETQYF; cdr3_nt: TGTGCCAGCGGTAACCCGGGACAGGGGGCGCGGGAGGAGACCCAGTACTTC
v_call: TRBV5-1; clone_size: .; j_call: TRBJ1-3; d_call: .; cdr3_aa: CASSFRGPGNTIYF; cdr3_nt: TGCGCCAGCAGCTTCCGGGGCCCTGGAAACACCATATATTTT
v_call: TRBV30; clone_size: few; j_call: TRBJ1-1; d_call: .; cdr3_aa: CAWIPGFTVAEAFF; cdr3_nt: TGTGCCTGGATACCAGGTTTCACGGTGGCTGAAGCTTTCTTT
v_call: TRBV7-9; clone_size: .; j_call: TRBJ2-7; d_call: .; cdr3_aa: CVSSLAGGYEQYF; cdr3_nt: TGTGTCAGCAGCTTAGCTGGGGGGTACGAGCAGTACTTC
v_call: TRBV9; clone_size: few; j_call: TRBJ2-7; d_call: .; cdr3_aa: CASSVGPFTPEQYF; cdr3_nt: TGTGCCAGCAGCGTAGGACCCTTTACCCCCGAGCAGTACTTC